Presented here are 25 T cell receptor beta chains from one specimen sequenced in a study of blood T cell repertoires in COVID-19. The assay was immunoSEQ multiplex PCR, and TCRdb's table has in-frame clones only and misses some. Of under 250,000 clones listed, around nine tenths are singletons. The sequenced material came from peripheral blood. The receptors come from a woman aged 55 to 70 with acute or convalescent COVID-19.

The DNA for the CDR3 is TGTGCCAGCAGCCTTTCTCACGGGGGACGGAAACTGTTTTTT. Protein product: CASSLSHGGRKLFF. The rearrangement uses TRBV3-1 (or the pseudogene TRBV3-2) and TRBJ1-4; D possibly corresponds to TRBD1 (5 bases). The germline gives CDR1 LGHDT, CDR2 YNNKEL (reference sequence). Trimming removed 4 bases at V and 11 bases at J, with 17 bases between. The length of the CDR3 is 14 residues.

The chain couples TRBV5-4 to TRBJ2-3; D may be TRBD2 (5 bases). Trimming left V 6 bases short and J 5 bases short, with 22 bases between. Germline assignment: CDR1 SGHNT and CDR2 YYREEE (reference sequence). This CDR3 is 16 amino acids long. CDR3 DNA sequence: TGTGCCAGCACCCCGGCGGAGTCCCGAGGAGGAGATACGCAGTATTTT. It encodes CASTPAESRGGDTQYF. The entire variable domain, with the rest obtained from reference TRBV5-4 and TRBJ2-3, is as follows: ETGVTQSPTHLIKTRGQQVTLRCSSQSGHNTVSWYQQALGQGPQFIFQYYREEENGRGNFPPRFSGLQFPNYSSELNVNALELDDSALYLCASTPAESRGGDTQYFGPGTRLTVL.

The V gene is TRBV5-6, the J gene TRBJ2-5, with 9 bases that match TRBD1. This CDR3 contains 19 residues. The germline V gene encodes CDR1 SGHDT and CDR2 YYEEEE. V shed 5 bases and J 2 bases; nucleotides not matched to a gene: 19. The CDR3 sequence is CASRSAGLPNRGLQETQYF. CDR3 nucleotides: TGTGCCAGCAGGTCCGCTGGACTACCCAACAGGGGGCTTCAAGAGACCCAGTACTTC.

J is TRBJ1-6 and V is TRBV6-5, with a possible D match to TRBD1 (6 bases). V dropped 6 bases and J dropped 7 bases, with 13 bases sitting between them. The CDR3 loop spans 14 amino acids. Germline V lookup: CDR1 MNHEY, CDR2 SVGAGI. The CDR3 DNA is TGTGCCAGCAGACAGGACAGCGGCAATTCACCCCTCCACTTT. Its translation is CASRQDSGNSPLHF.

The chain couples TRBV19 to TRBJ1-5; tentative D call: TRBD1 (6 bases). This CDR3 spans 14 amino acids. V gave up 10 bases and J gave up 3 bases, with 16 bases separating them. Germline V gene lookup returns CDR1 LNHDA and CDR2 SQIVND (reference sequence). Here the CDR3 reads CATTRDNSNQPQHF. The CDR3, as DNA: TGTGCCACCACAAGGGACAATTCCAATCAGCCCCAGCATTTT.

DNA of the CDR3: TGTGCCAGCAGTTTACTCCCTTGGCGGAGGCGCCAAGAGACCCAGTACTTC. Protein product: CASSLLPWRRRQETQYF. The rearrangement joins TRBV28 to TRBJ2-5; possibly TRBD2 for D (5 bases). CDR3 length equals 17 residues. V was trimmed by 2 bases and J by 1 base, leaving 17 bases between them. Germline-derived CDR1 and CDR2 are MDHEN and SYDVKM. The variable domain in full, with the rest retrieved from reference TRBV28 and TRBJ2-5, is DVKVTQSSRYLVKRTGEKVFLECVQDMDHENMFWYRQDPGLGLRLIYFSYDVKMKEKGDIPEGYSVSREKKERFSLILESASTNQTSMYLCASSLLPWRRRQETQYFGPGTRLLVL.

This chain uses TRBV11-2 with TRBJ1-1; D might be TRBD1 (6 bases). The CDR3 contains 14 residues. In germline, CDR1 is SGHAT, CDR2 FQNNGV. Trimming pared 6 bases from V and 5 bases from J, leaving 16 bases between. The chain's CDR3 is CASRRTAKETEAFF. The CDR3 DNA follows: TGTGCCAGCAGGCGGACAGCAAAGGAGACTGAAGCTTTCTTT.

The J gene is TRBJ1-2, the V gene TRBV14; TRBD1 matches at 7 bases. Trimming took 0 bases from V and 5 from J; bases not matched to a gene: 3. Germline-derived CDR1 and CDR2 are SGHDN and FVKESK. This CDR3 region has 14 residues. The CDR3 is CASSQDDRAYGYTF. For the CDR3, the DNA is TGTGCCAGCAGCCAAGATGACAGGGCTTATGGCTACACCTTC.

The chain has TRBV7-9 and TRBJ2-3; D is possibly TRBD2 (6 bases). Trimming left V 5 bases short and J 0 bases short, with 12 bases between. The length of the CDR3 is 15 residues. Germline V CDR1 and CDR2: SEHNR, FQNEAQ (reference sequence). CDR3 loop: CASSPGASSTDTQYF. The CDR3 DNA reads as TGTGCCAGCAGCCCGGGAGCGTCTAGCACAGATACGCAGTATTTT.

The rearrangement links TRBV30 to TRBJ1-2; weak D call: TRBD1 (5 bases). The ends were cut back, 0 bases at V and 3 bases at J, with 8 bases in the middle. This CDR3 has 13 amino acids. CDR1 is GTSNPN and CDR2 is SVGIG in the germline V gene (reference sequence). The CDR3 loop is CAWSVQAYYGYTF. The CDR3 DNA reads TGTGCCTGGAGTGTACAGGCGTACTATGGCTACACCTTC.

This clone was observed once. The chain couples TRBV15 to TRBJ2-3, with TRBD2 matching 13 bases. The junction had 5 bases not matched to a gene; V was cut back by 5 bases and J by 6 bases. From germline, CDR1 is LNHNV and CDR2 YYDKDF (reference sequence). This CDR3 region has 15 residues. The CDR3: CATSDGLAGVDTQYF. As DNA, the CDR3 is TGTGCCACCAGCGATGGACTAGCGGGGGTCGATACGCAGTATTTT.

The rearrangement uses TRBV5-1 and TRBJ2-7; D is unresolved. The CDR3 is made up of 14 amino acids. Trimming left V 4 bases short and J 4 bases short, with 15 bases between. The germline V gene encodes CDR1 SGHRS and CDR2 YFSETQ. Here the CDR3 DNA reads TGCGCCAGCAGCCGAAACCCGACAAGTTACGAGCAGTACTTC. Protein sequence: CASSRNPTSYEQYF.

The V gene is TRBV30, the J gene TRBJ1-6, with TRBD1 as a possible D gene (5 bases). The V end was cut by 4 bases, the J end by 4 bases, with 11 bases between. CDR1 and CDR2 from the germline V gene are GTSNPN and SVGIG (reference sequence). This CDR3 region has 14 residues. The CDR3 region has the DNA TGTGCCTGGACCCAGGGAACTTATAATTCACCCCTCCACTTT. It is translated as CAWTQGTYNSPLHF. Based on the CDR3 plus reference TRBV30 and TRBJ1-6, the full variable domain is SQTIHQWPATLVQPVGSPLSLECTVEGTSNPNLYWYRQAAGRGLQLLFYSVGIGQISSEVPQNLSASRPQDRQFILSSKKLLLSDSGFYLCAWTQGTYNSPLHFGNGTRLTVT.

The chain carries TRBV10-3 and TRBJ2-2; D is undetermined. V dropped 2 bases and J dropped 2 bases, with 12 bases sitting between them. Germline CDR1 reads ENHRY; CDR2 reads SYGVKD. The CDR3 has 16 amino acids. The CDR3 region is CAISEDSRTNTGELFF. The CDR3 bases are TGTGCCATCAGTGAGGACTCGAGAACTAACACCGGGGAGCTGTTTTTT.

The J gene is TRBJ2-7, the V gene TRBV2; D is undetermined. V was trimmed by 0 bases and J by 4 bases, leaving 4 bases between them. The CDR3 totals 12 residues. Germline V lookup: CDR1 SNHLY, CDR2 FYNNEI. CDR3 DNA: TGTGCCAGCAGTGAAGCCAGTTACGAGCAGTACTTC. Translation gives CASSEASYEQYF.

The rearrangement joins TRBV7-9 to TRBJ1-1; unclear D gene. V was cut by 3 bases and J by 1 base, with 6 bases left in between. Germline V gives CDR1 SEHNR, CDR2 FQNEAQ (reference sequence). The CDR3 length is 13 residues. The CDR3 DNA reads TGTGCCAGCAGCTTCTCGGGGAACACTGAAGCTTTCTTT. Amino acid sequence: CASSFSGNTEAFF.

This chain connects TRBV27 to TRBJ2-7, with a possible D match to TRBD2 (5 bases). This CDR3 region has 14 residues. V lost 2 bases and J 7 bases, leaving 15 bases between the germline ends. Per germline, CDR1 MNHEY and CDR2 SMNVEV (reference sequence). The CDR3 DNA is TGTGCCAGCAGTTTACGGCTAGCCTCATCTGAGCAGTACTTC. Its protein is CASSLRLASSEQYF.

This clone was picked up one time. The gene calls are TRBV28 and TRBJ2-2; perhaps TRBD1 as D (5 bases). V was clipped by 5 bases and J by 1 base, with 11 bases between them. The CDR3 is made up of 15 amino acids. CDR1 is MDHEN, CDR2 SYDVKM, per germline. The CDR3 bases are TGTGCCAGCAGTGAGACCCAGGGGAACACCGGGGAGCTGTTTTTT. Residues: CASSETQGNTGELFF.

The chain combines TRBV11-2 with TRBJ1-5; 7 nucleotides line up with TRBD1. Per germline, CDR1 SGHAT and CDR2 FQNNGV. Unmatched junction bases numbered 2, after V lost 5 bases and J lost 4 bases. The length of the CDR3 is 13 residues. The CDR3 spells CASSIQGNQPQHF. CDR3 DNA sequence: TGTGCCAGCAGCATACAGGGGAATCAGCCCCAGCATTTT.

This chain connects TRBV7-9 to TRBJ1-2, with a weak D call TRBD1 (5 bases). The CDR3 runs to 15 residues. The ends were cut back, 7 bases at V and 4 bases at J, with 19 bases in the middle. CDR1 and CDR2 from the germline V gene are SEHNR and FQNEAQ (reference sequence). The CDR3 protein is CASTSPGEGFYGYTF. The CDR3 DNA sequence: TGTGCCAGCACCTCGCCGGGGGAGGGGTTCTATGGCTACACCTTC.

The V gene is TRBV6-5, the J gene TRBJ1-6; tentative D call: TRBD1 (5 bases). The ends were cut back, 6 bases at V and 4 bases at J, with 10 bases in the middle. Germline values: CDR1 MNHEY, CDR2 SVGAGI. The CDR3 has 14 amino acids. The CDR3 DNA reads TGTGCCAGCAGCCCCCCAGGGTATAATTCACCCCTCCACTTT. It encodes CASSPPGYNSPLHF.

The chain employs TRBV4-2 and TRBJ2-5; TRBD2 matches 8 bases. The CDR3 has 15 amino acids. Trimming removed 4 bases from V and 4 bases from J; junction bases left unmatched: 8. Germline-derived CDR1 and CDR2 are LGHNA and YNFKEQ. The CDR3 here is CASSPSKRELETQYF. In DNA, the CDR3 is TGTGCCAGCAGCCCTAGTAAGCGGGAGCTAGAGACCCAGTACTTC.

The chain combines TRBV7-3 with TRBJ1-6; tentative D call: TRBD1 (5 bases). The V and J ends lost 6 bases and 9 bases respectively, with 15 bases between them. The CDR3 loop spans 14 amino acids. The germline CDR1 and CDR2 sequences are SGHTA and FQGTGA. The CDR3, as DNA: TGTGCCAGCAGGGGTGAAGGGGTTAGTTCACCCCTCCACTTT. Protein sequence: CASRGEGVSSPLHF.

V is TRBV5-1 and J is TRBJ1-5; the D is unclear. CDR3 size: 13 residues. Per germline, CDR1 SGHRS and CDR2 YFSETQ. V was trimmed by 0 bases and J by 9 bases, leaving 10 bases between them. CDR3: CASSLESGPPQHF. In DNA, the CDR3 is TGCGCCAGCAGCTTGGAGTCGGGTCCGCCCCAGCATTTT.

This rearrangement joins TRBV19 to TRBJ1-5; no firm D call. Germline CDR1 and CDR2: LNHDA and SQIVND (reference sequence). This CDR3 is 15 amino acids long. V was pared by 6 bases and J by 0 bases, with 12 bases between. CDR3 nucleotide sequence: TGTGCCAGTAGGGAGGGCTTTTATAGCAATCAGCCCCAGCATTTT. Translating it yields CASREGFYSNQPQHF. Supplemented by reference TRBV19 and TRBJ1-5, the full variable domain reads DGGITQSPKYLFRKEGQNVTLSCEQNLNHDAMYWYRQDPGQGLRLIYYSQIVNDFQKGDIAEGYSVSREKKESFPLTVTSAQKNPTAFYLCASREGFYSNQPQHFGDGTRLSIL.